This T cell receptor (beta chain) was found in a study of blood T cell repertoires in COVID-19. Overall study: The United States, Italy and Spain provided the acute and convalescent COVID-19 samples.

TCRdb's table, derived via immunoSEQ multiplex PCR, lists solely in-frame clones and lacks some. Here the sample spans 35,000 or so clones, 80% being singletons. The CDR3 is 15 residues long. V was clipped by 3 bases and J by 3 bases, with 11 bases between them. Germline V CDR1 and CDR2: MNHNS, SASEGT. This clone showed up just once. J is TRBJ1-4 and V is TRBV6-1, with D tentatively TRBD1 (5 bases). This clonotype originated in a woman aged 70-85 years with acute or convalescent COVID-19. The sample consisted of peripheral blood. In DNA, the CDR3 is TGTGCCAGCAGTGAGTCAGGGCCGGCTAATGAAAAACTGTTTTTT. It encodes CASSESGPANEKLFF.